The T cell receptor (beta chain) described here comes from a study of blood T cell repertoires in COVID-19. As originally analysed: Estimation of nucleated cell counts relied on the amplification of reference gene primers. Profiled with immunoSEQ multiplex PCR; TCRdb holds only in-frame clones, not every one. That table supplies the V and J calls and clone size; D and trimming were determined from the DNA. The table shows 200,000 to 300,000 clones, with around nine tenths occurring only once. This CDR3 region has 15 residues. The V gene's germline CDR1 is SGHTA and CDR2 FQGNSA. Trimming pared 4 bases from V and 7 bases from J, leaving 19 bases between. Cohort placement rested on clinical history that participants reported themselves.

The sample taken for sequencing was PBMCs or T cells enriched from blood (not recorded which). This clonotype was sampled from a young woman who had recovered from COVID-19. This chain uses TRBV7-2 with TRBJ2-5, with a possible D match to TRBD2 (5 bases). The CDR3 coding sequence is TGTGCCAGCAGCTACGTAGAGGGTAGCGAGGCGACCCAGTACTTC. It specifies CASSYVEGSEATQYF.